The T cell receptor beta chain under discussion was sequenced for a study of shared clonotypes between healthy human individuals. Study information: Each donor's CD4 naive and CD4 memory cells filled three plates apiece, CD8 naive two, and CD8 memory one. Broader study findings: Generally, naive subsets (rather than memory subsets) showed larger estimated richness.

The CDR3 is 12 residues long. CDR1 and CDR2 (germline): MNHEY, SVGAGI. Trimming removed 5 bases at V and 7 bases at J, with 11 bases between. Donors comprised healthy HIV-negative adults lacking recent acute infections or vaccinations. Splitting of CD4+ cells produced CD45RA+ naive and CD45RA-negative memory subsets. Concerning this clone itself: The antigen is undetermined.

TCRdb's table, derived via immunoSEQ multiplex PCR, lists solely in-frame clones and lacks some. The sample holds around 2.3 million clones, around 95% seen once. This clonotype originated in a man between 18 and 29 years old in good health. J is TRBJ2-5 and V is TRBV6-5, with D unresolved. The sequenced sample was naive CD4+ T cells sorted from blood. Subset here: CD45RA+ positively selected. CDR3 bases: TGTGCCAGCAGTCAAGACTGGGGGACCCAGTACTTC. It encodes CASSQDWGTQYF.